Below, one T cell receptor (beta chain) is given with its context. How the authors handled the data: Nucleated cell counts were estimated from reference gene primer amplification. Only in-frame clones appear in the TCRdb table, and some are missing; sequencing was by immunoSEQ multiplex PCR. From that table come the V and J calls and clone size; the DNA was used to work out D and trimming. The data contain around 150,000 clones, around four fifths of them seen just once; the ten biggest clones take up roughly 3.1%. This specimen belongs to a study of blood T cell repertoires in COVID-19. Study-level background: The samples span acute and convalescent COVID-19 from the United States, Italy and Spain. In each case, the material was cDNA or gDNA derived from T cells, B-cell-depleted T cells, or PBMCs.

The clonotype comes from a man between 70 and 80 years old with acute or convalescent COVID-19. The sample consisted of peripheral blood.

The CDR3 coding sequence is TGTGCCAGCTCACCACCGATTCGGGACAGGAGGGGCTACACCTTC. It encodes CASSPPIRDRRGYTF. V and J are TRBV18 and TRBJ1-2; 8 nucleotides agree with TRBD1. V gave up 0 bases and J gave up 8 bases; unmatched junction bases: 8. In germline, CDR1 is KGHSH, CDR2 LQKENI. The CDR3 runs to 15 residues.